The 7 T cell receptor beta chains reported below all come from one sample, sequenced in a study of cytomegalovirus exposure and HLA in healthy donors. Amplification used 60 Vbeta primers and 13 Jbeta primers. TCRdb keeps only in-frame clones here, not all; method: immunoSEQ multiplex PCR. Among around 130,000 clones, about four fifths were seen once, and the ten largest hold around 0.67%. Sequencing was carried out using PBMCs. Receptors were obtained from a young man in good health and CMV-seronegative.

The rearrangement joins TRBV2 to TRBJ1-5; 8 bases map to TRBD1. This CDR3 spans 13 amino acids. J gave up 8 bases and V 7 bases, and 7 bases lay outside the gene matches. Germline CDR1 is SNHLY and CDR2 is FYNNEI. In nucleotides, the CDR3 is TGTGCCAGCATGAAGACAGGGGTGGAGCCCCAGCATTTT. It yields the protein CASMKTGVEPQHF.

This clone came up once. This sequence joins TRBV29-1 and TRBJ1-3, with D hard to call. The CDR3 runs to 15 residues. Germline CDR1 and CDR2: SQVTM and ANQGSEA. The V gene lost 0 bases and the J gene lost 4 bases, with 13 bases spanning the gap. CDR3 protein: CSVEEKYSLGNTIYF. CDR3 DNA sequence: TGCAGCGTTGAAGAAAAGTACAGTCTGGGAAACACCATATATTTT.

The J gene is TRBJ2-5, the V gene TRBV5-1; a weak D match, TRBD2 (5 bases). This CDR3 comprises 12 residues. With 7 bases removed from V and 5 bases from J, the gap between germline ends came to 12 bases. The germline V gene has CDR1 SGHRS and CDR2 YFSETQ. Written as DNA, the CDR3 is TGCGCCAGCTGCCGGGATTTCGAGACCCAGTACTTC. Its translation is CASCRDFETQYF.

The chain employs TRBV18 and TRBJ1-3; D is undetermined. CDR3 size: 16 residues. CDR1 and CDR2 from the germline V gene are KGHSH and LQKENI. Trimming took off 0 bases at V and 0 bases at J, with 9 bases between the two ends. The CDR3 region is CASSPPHSYSGNTIYF. Written as DNA, the CDR3 is TGTGCCAGCTCACCACCGCACAGTTACTCTGGAAACACCATATATTTT.

This sequence joins TRBV10-3 and TRBJ2-2, with TRBD2 as a possible D gene (6 bases). Germline CDR1 and CDR2: ENHRY and SYGVKD. The V gene lost 9 bases and the J gene lost 1 base, with 15 bases spanning the gap. The CDR3 is 15 amino acids. The CDR3: CAISESGWNTGELFF. CDR3 nucleotide sequence: TGTGCCATATCTGAAAGCGGGTGGAACACCGGGGAGCTGTTTTTT.

In the case of this clone: At the DNA level, this CDR3 is encoded by other sequences in the same sample as well. The gene calls are TRBV15 and TRBJ1-3; D remains unclear. Germline V lookup: CDR1 LNHNV, CDR2 YYDKDF (reference sequence). The V and J ends lost 0 bases and 4 bases respectively, with 10 bases between them. The CDR3 loop spans 15 amino acids. CDR3 sequence: CATSREVKAGNTIYF. The CDR3 bases are TGTGCCACCAGCAGAGAGGTCAAAGCGGGAAACACCATATATTTT.

The chain combines TRBV10-2 with TRBJ1-6, with TRBD1 as a possible D gene (6 bases). Germline assignment: CDR1 WSHSY and CDR2 SAAADI. Trimming left V 3 bases short and J 9 bases short, with 12 bases between. This CDR3 contains 14 residues. The chain's CDR3 is CASSDPGEFSPLHF. CDR3 sequence (DNA): TGCGCCAGCAGTGATCCAGGGGAGTTTTCACCCCTCCACTTT.